The source of this T cell receptor beta chain is a study of neoadjuvant nivolumab and ipilimumab in lung cancer. Judged by abundance, this clone is medium-sized. Its antigen remains unknown. This CDR3 is built from 13 residues. Trimming took off 5 bases at V and 6 bases at J, with 10 bases between the two ends. Germline lookup yields CDR1 SGHNT and CDR2 YENEEA. Study outcomes and limitations: Resected tumors had greater TCR richness and clonality than uninvolved lung.

The protocol was immunoSEQ multiplex PCR, while the TCRdb copy is restricted to in-frame clones and leaves out a portion. The sample lists about 20,000 clones, roughly four fifths occurring once. This sample comprised tumor tissue, obtained after neoadjuvant nivolumab, alone or with ipilimumab, at or shortly before surgery. The chain links TRBV11-3 to TRBJ2-2; D remains ambiguous. The source of this sequence is an adult with non-small cell lung cancer. The CDR3 DNA sequence: TGTGCCAGCAGCCCACAAACCCCCGGGGAGCTGTTTTTT. This encodes CASSPQTPGELFF.